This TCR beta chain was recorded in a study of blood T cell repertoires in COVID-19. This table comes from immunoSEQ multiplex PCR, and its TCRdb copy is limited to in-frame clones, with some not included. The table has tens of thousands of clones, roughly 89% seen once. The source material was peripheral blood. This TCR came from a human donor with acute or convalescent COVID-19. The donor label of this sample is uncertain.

CDR3 amino acids: CASSQGSRNTEAFF. The CDR3, as DNA: TGTGCCAGCAGCCAAGGATCCAGGAACACTGAAGCTTTCTTT. The gene calls are TRBV3-1 (or the pseudogene TRBV3-2) and TRBJ1-1; D gene ambiguous. CDR1 and CDR2 (germline): LGHDT, YNNKEL (reference sequence). The CDR3 runs to 14 residues. The V end was cut by 1 base, the J end by 1 base, with 7 bases between.